The rows below give T cell receptor beta chains drawn from one sample of a study of CD8 T cells in ankylosing spondylitis. TCRdb passed the 5' RACE reads through MiXCR, listing each CDR3 protein once. The sample lists 200,000 to 250,000 distinct CDR3 sequences, 20% to 30% occurring once. The sample comprised blood, either unsorted or a sorted T cell fraction (not recorded which). All receptors derive from a male donor with ankylosing spondylitis or in good health (not recorded which). The CDR3 runs from the conserved cysteine through the conserved F or W. The order of the fields is J gene, clone size, D gene, V gene, CDR3 length, CDR3 protein, CDR3 DNA. A D gene is named only where the DNA matches it firmly. Some rows mark clone size as missing; the rest say once, few, many or name a class of expanded clone.

J gene: TRBJ2-5
clone size: -
D gene: -
V gene: TRBV10-3
CDR3 length: 13
CDR3 protein: CAITGNLDKTQYF
CDR3 DNA: TGTGCCATCACCGGGAACCTAGATAAGACCCAGTACTTC

J gene: TRBJ1-2
clone size: -
D gene: -
V gene: TRBV6-5
CDR3 length: 12
CDR3 protein: CASTSAGSGYNF
CDR3 DNA: TGTGCCAGCACGTCGGCAGGGTCTGGCTACAACTTC

J gene: TRBJ2-1
clone size: many
D gene: TRBD2
V gene: TRBV12-3/TRBV12-4
CDR3 length: 12
CDR3 protein: CASSSGGTSLLF
CDR3 DNA: TGTGCCAGCAGTTCGGGGGGGACTAGTTTGCTCTTC

J gene: TRBJ1-5
clone size: many
D gene: -
V gene: TRBV5-5
CDR3 length: 17
CDR3 protein: CASSLASGVSPNQPQHF
CDR3 DNA: TGTGCCAGCAGCTTGGCCTCTGGTGTGTCCCCCAATCAGCCCCAGCATTTT

J gene: TRBJ2-7
clone size: many
D gene: -
V gene: TRBV24-1
CDR3 length: 13
CDR3 protein: CATSDPYSYEQYF
CDR3 DNA: TGTGCCACCAGTGACCCTTACTCATACGAGCAGTACTTC

J gene: TRBJ1-1
clone size: many
D gene: -
V gene: TRBV7-6
CDR3 length: 16
CDR3 protein: CASSLGSVSQNTEAFF
CDR3 DNA: TGTGCCAGCAGCTTAGGATCGGTAAGCCAGAACACTGAAGCTTTCTTT

J gene: TRBJ2-7
clone size: -
D gene: -
V gene: TRBV20-1
CDR3 length: 14
CDR3 protein: CSASGRSRGDEQYF
CDR3 DNA: TGCAGTGCTAGTGGACGGTCGAGGGGGGACGAGCAGTACTTC

J gene: TRBJ1-1
clone size: once
D gene: -
V gene: TRBV20-1
CDR3 length: 14
CDR3 protein: CSAEIYGVNTEAFF
CDR3 DNA: TGCAGTGCTGAAATCTATGGCGTGAACACTGAAGCTTTCTTT

J gene: TRBJ2-3
clone size: many
D gene: -
V gene: TRBV4-3
CDR3 length: 16
CDR3 protein: CASSQGPGITADTQYF
CDR3 DNA: TGCGCCAGCAGCCAAGGTCCCGGAATTACGGCAGATACGCAGTATTTT

J gene: TRBJ2-2
clone size: many
D gene: TRBD1
V gene: TRBV20-1
CDR3 length: 15
CDR3 protein: CSALTGQGFTGELFF
CDR3 DNA: TGCAGTGCTCTAACCGGACAGGGTTTCACCGGGGAGCTGTTTTTT

J gene: TRBJ2-7
clone size: -
D gene: -
V gene: TRBV21-1
CDR3 length: 16
CDR3 protein: CASSKEGGLAGVEQYF
CDR3 DNA: TGTGCCAGCAGCAAGGAGGGCGGACTAGCGGGAGTGGAGCAGTACTTC

J gene: TRBJ2-7
clone size: many
D gene: TRBD2
V gene: TRBV6-7
CDR3 length: 17
CDR3 protein: CASSWSLPSGRAQEQYF
CDR3 DNA: TGTGCCAGCAGTTGGTCTCTTCCTAGCGGGAGGGCTCAAGAGCAGTACTTC

J gene: TRBJ1-2
clone size: -
D gene: -
V gene: TRBV12-3/TRBV12-4
CDR3 length: 13
CDR3 protein: CASNEGLLYGYTF
CDR3 DNA: TGTGCCAGCAACGAGGGGTTACTCTATGGCTACACCTTC

J gene: TRBJ1-3
clone size: many
D gene: -
V gene: TRBV9
CDR3 length: 14
CDR3 protein: CASSLRGSGNTIYF
CDR3 DNA: TGTGCCAGCAGCTTGAGGGGTTCTGGAAACACCATATATTTT

J gene: TRBJ1-1
clone size: few
D gene: TRBD1
V gene: TRBV6-5
CDR3 length: 14
CDR3 protein: CASSYHRGHTEAFF
CDR3 DNA: TGTGCCAGCAGTTACCACAGGGGGCACACTGAAGCTTTCTTT

J gene: TRBJ2-1
clone size: -
D gene: -
V gene: TRBV9
CDR3 length: 16
CDR3 protein: CASSPRGRDGANEQFF
CDR3 DNA: TGTGCCAGCAGCCCCCGAGGAAGGGACGGAGCGAATGAGCAGTTCTTC

J gene: TRBJ1-6
clone size: many
D gene: -
V gene: TRBV4-3
CDR3 length: 15
CDR3 protein: CASSQEAGGNSPLHF
CDR3 DNA: TGCGCCAGCAGCCAAGAAGCGGGAGGGAATTCACCCCTCCACTTT

J gene: TRBJ2-4
clone size: -
D gene: -
V gene: TRBV20-1
CDR3 length: 18
CDR3 protein: CSALEGRGSGQAKNIQYF
CDR3 DNA: TGCAGTGCTCTTGAGGGGAGAGGAAGCGGGCAAGCCAAAAACATTCAGTACTTC

J gene: TRBJ2-7
clone size: -
D gene: TRBD1
V gene: TRBV20-1
CDR3 length: 15
CDR3 protein: CSARVVGQGSYEQYF
CDR3 DNA: TGCAGTGCTAGAGTGGTTGGACAGGGATCCTACGAGCAGTACTTC

J gene: TRBJ2-7
clone size: -
D gene: -
V gene: TRBV20-1
CDR3 length: 15
CDR3 protein: CSASSPGDFSYEQYF
CDR3 DNA: TGCAGTGCTAGCTCCCCCGGGGACTTCTCCTACGAGCAGTACTTC

J gene: TRBJ2-1
clone size: many
D gene: TRBD2
V gene: TRBV27
CDR3 length: 16
CDR3 protein: CASSYPGLAGYNEQFF
CDR3 DNA: TGTGCCAGCAGTTACCCGGGACTAGCGGGATACAATGAGCAGTTCTTC

J gene: TRBJ2-1
clone size: once
D gene: TRBD2
V gene: TRBV7-2
CDR3 length: 15
CDR3 protein: CASSSSSGRWDEQFF
CDR3 DNA: TGTGCCAGCAGCTCCTCTAGCGGGAGATGGGATGAGCAGTTCTTC

J gene: TRBJ2-7
clone size: many
D gene: -
V gene: TRBV29-1
CDR3 length: 12
CDR3 protein: CSVEGSLYEQYF
CDR3 DNA: TGCAGCGTTGAAGGTAGTCTCTACGAGCAGTACTTC

J gene: TRBJ2-7
clone size: many
D gene: TRBD2
V gene: TRBV4-2
CDR3 length: 14
CDR3 protein: CASSQREGSYEQYF
CDR3 DNA: TGTGCCAGCAGCCAAAGGGAGGGGAGCTACGAGCAGTACTTC

J gene: TRBJ2-1
clone size: many
D gene: -
V gene: TRBV6-1
CDR3 length: 16
CDR3 protein: CASRSAAGRLYNEQFF
CDR3 DNA: TGTGCCAGCAGATCAGCGGCAGGGAGACTCTACAATGAGCAGTTCTTC

J gene: TRBJ2-7
clone size: once
D gene: TRBD1
V gene: TRBV12-3/TRBV12-4
CDR3 length: 17
CDR3 protein: CASSLARGQGGPYEQYF
CDR3 DNA: TGTGCCAGCAGTTTAGCGCGGGGACAGGGAGGCCCCTACGAGCAGTACTTC

J gene: TRBJ2-7
clone size: many
D gene: -
V gene: TRBV29-1
CDR3 length: 12
CDR3 protein: CSAYDRAYEQYF
CDR3 DNA: TGCAGCGCCTATGACAGAGCCTACGAGCAGTACTTC

J gene: TRBJ2-1
clone size: -
D gene: TRBD2
V gene: TRBV20-1
CDR3 length: 13
CDR3 protein: CSAPGLADNEQFF
CDR3 DNA: TGCAGTGCGCCGGGACTAGCGGACAATGAGCAGTTCTTC

J gene: TRBJ2-7
clone size: many
D gene: -
V gene: TRBV29-1
CDR3 length: 16
CDR3 protein: CSVHNIPGLTIYEQYF
CDR3 DNA: TGCAGCGTGCACAATATACCGGGCCTAACCATCTACGAGCAGTACTTC

J gene: TRBJ2-1
clone size: many
D gene: TRBD2
V gene: TRBV30
CDR3 length: 14
CDR3 protein: CAWSSERAGSRRFF
CDR3 DNA: TGTGCCTGGAGTTCAGAACGAGCGGGATCTCGTCGGTTCTTC

J gene: TRBJ2-5
clone size: -
D gene: TRBD1
V gene: TRBV7-9
CDR3 length: 15
CDR3 protein: CASSPSWTGIETQYF
CDR3 DNA: TGTGCCAGCAGCCCTAGTTGGACAGGGATAGAGACCCAGTACTTC

J gene: TRBJ1-1
clone size: -
D gene: -
V gene: TRBV9
CDR3 length: 16
CDR3 protein: CASSVVGGTVNTEAFF
CDR3 DNA: TGTGCCAGCAGCGTAGTCGGGGGCACCGTGAACACTGAAGCTTTCTTT

J gene: TRBJ1-1
clone size: many
D gene: -
V gene: TRBV12-3/TRBV12-4
CDR3 length: 12
CDR3 protein: CASSFGGTEAFF
CDR3 DNA: TGTGCCAGCAGTTTCGGGGGCACTGAAGCTTTCTTT

J gene: TRBJ2-7
clone size: many
D gene: TRBD1
V gene: TRBV20-1
CDR3 length: 15
CDR3 protein: CSARDSGTGSYEQYF
CDR3 DNA: TGCAGTGCTAGAGATTCCGGGACAGGGAGCTACGAGCAGTACTTC

J gene: TRBJ2-1
clone size: -
D gene: -
V gene: TRBV21-1
CDR3 length: 9
CDR3 protein: CASSDEQFF
CDR3 DNA: TGTGCCAGCAGCGATGAGCAGTTCTTC

J gene: TRBJ2-5
clone size: few
D gene: -
V gene: TRBV6-4
CDR3 length: 12
CDR3 protein: CASTSTEETQYF
CDR3 DNA: TGTGCCAGCACCAGCACCGAGGAGACCCAGTACTTC

J gene: TRBJ2-1
clone size: -
D gene: -
V gene: TRBV7-9
CDR3 length: 13
CDR3 protein: CASSLAGPREQFF
CDR3 DNA: TGTGCCAGCAGCTTAGCGGGACCCCGAGAGCAGTTCTTC

J gene: TRBJ2-5
clone size: -
D gene: TRBD2
V gene: TRBV6-1
CDR3 length: 13
CDR3 protein: CASKLAEEETQYF
CDR3 DNA: TGTGCCAGCAAACTAGCGGAGGAAGAGACCCAGTACTTC

J gene: TRBJ2-5
clone size: many
D gene: -
V gene: TRBV6-5
CDR3 length: 14
CDR3 protein: CASSYRVGKETQYF
CDR3 DNA: TGTGCCAGCAGTTACAGGGTGGGAAAAGAGACCCAGTACTTC

J gene: TRBJ1-3
clone size: -
D gene: -
V gene: TRBV10-3
CDR3 length: 16
CDR3 protein: CAISEFPEGAGNTIYF
CDR3 DNA: TGTGCCATCAGTGAGTTCCCCGAGGGGGCTGGAAACACCATATATTTT

J gene: TRBJ2-5
clone size: many
D gene: TRBD2
V gene: TRBV20-1
CDR3 length: 11
CDR3 protein: CSAWGGETQYF
CDR3 DNA: TGCAGTGCTTGGGGGGGGGAGACCCAGTACTTC

J gene: TRBJ2-7
clone size: few
D gene: TRBD2
V gene: TRBV18
CDR3 length: 15
CDR3 protein: CASSEGLAGTYEQYF
CDR3 DNA: TGTGCCAGCTCAGAGGGACTAGCGGGAACCTACGAGCAGTACTTC

J gene: TRBJ2-5
clone size: many
D gene: -
V gene: TRBV20-1
CDR3 length: 13
CDR3 protein: CSARRTYQETQYF
CDR3 DNA: TGCAGTGCTAGGAGGACGTACCAAGAGACCCAGTACTTC

J gene: TRBJ2-3
clone size: -
D gene: -
V gene: TRBV20-1
CDR3 length: 17
CDR3 protein: CSASPLGGTSSTDTQYF
CDR3 DNA: TGCAGTGCTAGTCCGCTAGGCGGTACCAGTAGCACAGATACGCAGTATTTT

J gene: TRBJ2-7
clone size: -
D gene: -
V gene: TRBV15
CDR3 length: 13
CDR3 protein: CATSINRAYEQYF
CDR3 DNA: TGTGCCACCAGCATTAACAGGGCCTACGAGCAGTACTTC

J gene: TRBJ2-7
clone size: many
D gene: TRBD2
V gene: TRBV29-1
CDR3 length: 14
CDR3 protein: CSVVSGGGSDEQYF
CDR3 DNA: TGCAGCGTTGTCAGCGGGGGAGGTAGCGACGAGCAGTACTTC

J gene: TRBJ2-3
clone size: many
D gene: -
V gene: TRBV7-9
CDR3 length: 17
CDR3 protein: CASSLAHAAGRADTQYF
CDR3 DNA: TGTGCCAGCAGCTTAGCACACGCTGCGGGACGGGCAGATACGCAGTATTTT

J gene: TRBJ2-7
clone size: many
D gene: TRBD2
V gene: TRBV27
CDR3 length: 16
CDR3 protein: CASSLLSSGSSYEQYF
CDR3 DNA: TGTGCCAGCAGTTTATTGTCTAGCGGAAGCTCCTACGAGCAGTACTTC

J gene: TRBJ2-4
clone size: -
D gene: TRBD1
V gene: TRBV12-3/TRBV12-4
CDR3 length: 18
CDR3 protein: CAISFRTGTPLSKNIQYF
CDR3 DNA: TGTGCCATCAGTTTCCGGACAGGGACCCCTCTCTCGAAAAACATTCAGTACTTC

J gene: TRBJ2-1
clone size: few
D gene: -
V gene: TRBV12-3/TRBV12-4
CDR3 length: 13
CDR3 protein: CASSLAQSNEQFF
CDR3 DNA: TGTGCCAGCAGTCTCGCTCAATCGAATGAGCAGTTCTTC

J gene: TRBJ1-6
clone size: many
D gene: -
V gene: TRBV7-9
CDR3 length: 14
CDR3 protein: CASSTGGAGSPLHF
CDR3 DNA: TGTGCCAGCAGCACCGGGGGCGCGGGTTCACCCCTCCACTTT

J gene: TRBJ2-7
clone size: many
D gene: -
V gene: TRBV12-3/TRBV12-4
CDR3 length: 14
CDR3 protein: CASRFRADQAEQYF
CDR3 DNA: TGTGCCAGCAGATTCAGAGCGGATCAAGCCGAGCAGTACTTC

J gene: TRBJ2-5
clone size: -
D gene: -
V gene: TRBV15
CDR3 length: 16
CDR3 protein: CATSSDRDGQEETQYF
CDR3 DNA: TGTGCCACCAGCAGTGACCGGGACGGCCAGGAAGAGACCCAGTACTTC